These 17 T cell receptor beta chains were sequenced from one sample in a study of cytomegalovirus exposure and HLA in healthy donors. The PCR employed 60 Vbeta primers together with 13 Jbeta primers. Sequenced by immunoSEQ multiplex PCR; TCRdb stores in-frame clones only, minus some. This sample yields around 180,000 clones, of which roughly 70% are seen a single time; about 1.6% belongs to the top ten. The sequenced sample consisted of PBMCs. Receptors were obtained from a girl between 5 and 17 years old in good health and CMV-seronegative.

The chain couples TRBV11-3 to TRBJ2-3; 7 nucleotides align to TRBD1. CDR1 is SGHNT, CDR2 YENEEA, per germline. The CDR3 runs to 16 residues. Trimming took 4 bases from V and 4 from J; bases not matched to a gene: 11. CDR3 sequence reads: CASSSGGFGDADTQYF. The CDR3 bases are TGTGCCAGCAGCTCAGGGGGTTTTGGGGATGCAGATACGCAGTATTTT.

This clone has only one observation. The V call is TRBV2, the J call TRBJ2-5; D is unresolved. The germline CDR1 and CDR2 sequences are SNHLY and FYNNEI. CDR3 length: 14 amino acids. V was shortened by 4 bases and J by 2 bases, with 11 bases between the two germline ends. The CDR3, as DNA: TGTGCCAGCAGTGTCCAGGCCATACAAGAGACCCAGTACTTC. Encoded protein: CASSVQAIQETQYF.

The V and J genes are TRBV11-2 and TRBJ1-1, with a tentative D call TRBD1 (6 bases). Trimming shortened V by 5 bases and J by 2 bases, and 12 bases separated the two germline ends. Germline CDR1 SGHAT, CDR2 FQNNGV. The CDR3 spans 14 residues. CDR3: CASSPQGINTEAFF. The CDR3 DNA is TGTGCCAGCAGCCCACAGGGAATCAACACTGAAGCTTTCTTT.

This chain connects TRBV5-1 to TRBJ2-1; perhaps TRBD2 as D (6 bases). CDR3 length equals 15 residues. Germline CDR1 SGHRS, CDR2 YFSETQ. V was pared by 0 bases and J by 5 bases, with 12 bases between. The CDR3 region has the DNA TGCGCCAGCAGCTTGGCCCCGGGAGCTCACAATGAGCAGTTCTTC. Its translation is CASSLAPGAHNEQFF.

CDR3 region: CASSEEYRLADYGYTF. The CDR3 DNA is TGTGCCAGCAGTGAAGAGTACAGGCTAGCGGACTATGGCTACACCTTC. The chain joins TRBV6-1 to TRBJ1-2; a possible D gene is TRBD1 (5 bases). The CDR3 is 16 residues long. From germline, CDR1 is MNHNS and CDR2 SASEGT. V was cut by 1 base and J by 3 bases, with 15 bases left in between.

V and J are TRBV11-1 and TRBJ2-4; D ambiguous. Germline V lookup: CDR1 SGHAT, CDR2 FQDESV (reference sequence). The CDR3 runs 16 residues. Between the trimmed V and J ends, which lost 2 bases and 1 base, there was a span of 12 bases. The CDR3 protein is CASSLWSESAKNIQYF. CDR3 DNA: TGTGCCAGCAGCTTATGGTCAGAATCTGCCAAAAACATTCAGTACTTC.

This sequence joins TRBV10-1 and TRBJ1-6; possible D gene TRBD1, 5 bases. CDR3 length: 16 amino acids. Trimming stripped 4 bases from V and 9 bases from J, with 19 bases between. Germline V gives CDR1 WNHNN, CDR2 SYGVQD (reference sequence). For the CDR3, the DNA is TGCGCCAGCAGTGCCCTTCGGCCGGGGGATGGTTCACCCCTCCACTTT. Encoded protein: CASSALRPGDGSPLHF.

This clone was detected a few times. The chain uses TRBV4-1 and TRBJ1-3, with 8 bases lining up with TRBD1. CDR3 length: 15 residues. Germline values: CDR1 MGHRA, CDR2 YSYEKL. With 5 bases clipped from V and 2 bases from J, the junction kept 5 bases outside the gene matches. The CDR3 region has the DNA TGCGCCAGCAGCTACGACAGGGGAACTGGAAACACCATATATTTT. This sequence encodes CASSYDRGTGNTIYF.

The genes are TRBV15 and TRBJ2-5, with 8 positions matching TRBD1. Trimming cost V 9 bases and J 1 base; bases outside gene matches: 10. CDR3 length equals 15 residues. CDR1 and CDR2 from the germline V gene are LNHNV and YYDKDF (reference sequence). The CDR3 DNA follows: TGTGCCACTATAGATGGGACAGGACTCCAAGAGACCCAGTACTTC. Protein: CATIDGTGLQETQYF.

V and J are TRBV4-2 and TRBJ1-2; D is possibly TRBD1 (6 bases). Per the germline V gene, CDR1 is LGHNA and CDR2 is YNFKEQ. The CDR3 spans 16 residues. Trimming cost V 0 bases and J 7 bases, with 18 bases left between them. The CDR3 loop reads CASSQDRNREGGGYTF. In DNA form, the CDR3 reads TGTGCCAGCAGCCAAGATCGGAACAGGGAAGGAGGTGGCTACACCTTC.

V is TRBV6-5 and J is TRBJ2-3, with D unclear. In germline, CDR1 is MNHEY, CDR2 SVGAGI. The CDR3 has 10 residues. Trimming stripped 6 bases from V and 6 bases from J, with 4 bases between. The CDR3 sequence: CASRGDTQYF. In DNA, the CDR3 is TGTGCCAGCAGGGGCGATACGCAGTATTTT.

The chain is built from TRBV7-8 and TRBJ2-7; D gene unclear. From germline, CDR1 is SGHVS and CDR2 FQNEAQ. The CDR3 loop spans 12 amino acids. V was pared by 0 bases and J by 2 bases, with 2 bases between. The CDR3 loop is CASSLATYEQYF. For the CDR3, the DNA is TGTGCCAGCAGCTTAGCTACCTACGAGCAGTACTTC. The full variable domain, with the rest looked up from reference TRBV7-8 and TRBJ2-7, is GAGVSQSPRYKVAKRGQDVALRCDPISGHVSLFWYQQALGQGPEFLTYFQNEAQLDKSGLPSDRFFAERPEGSVSTLKIQRTQQEDSAVYLCASSLATYEQYFGPGTRLTVT.

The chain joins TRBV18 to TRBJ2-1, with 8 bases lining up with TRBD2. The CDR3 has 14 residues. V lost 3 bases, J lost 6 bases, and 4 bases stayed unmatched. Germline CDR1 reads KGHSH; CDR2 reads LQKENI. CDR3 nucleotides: TGTGCCAGCTCACCGGGGACTAGTTCCAATGAGCAGTTCTTC. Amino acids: CASSPGTSSNEQFF.

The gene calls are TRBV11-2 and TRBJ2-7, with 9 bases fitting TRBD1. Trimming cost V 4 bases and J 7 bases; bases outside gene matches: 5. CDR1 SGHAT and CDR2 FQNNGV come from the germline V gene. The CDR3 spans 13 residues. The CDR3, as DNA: TGTGCCAGCAGCTCACAGGGGGCGAGGGAGCAGTACTTC. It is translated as CASSSQGAREQYF.

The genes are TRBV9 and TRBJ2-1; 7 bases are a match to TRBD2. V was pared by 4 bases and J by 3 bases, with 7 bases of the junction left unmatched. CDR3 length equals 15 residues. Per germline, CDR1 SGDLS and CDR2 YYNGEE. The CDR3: CASSPRRGIYNEQFF. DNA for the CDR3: TGTGCCAGCAGCCCTCGGCGGGGGATCTACAATGAGCAGTTCTTC.

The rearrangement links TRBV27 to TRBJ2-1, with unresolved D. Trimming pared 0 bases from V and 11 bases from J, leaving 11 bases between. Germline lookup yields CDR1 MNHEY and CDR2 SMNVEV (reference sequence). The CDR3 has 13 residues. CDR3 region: CASSLSPDSQQFF. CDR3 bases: TGTGCCAGCAGTTTATCCCCAGACTCCCAGCAGTTCTTC.

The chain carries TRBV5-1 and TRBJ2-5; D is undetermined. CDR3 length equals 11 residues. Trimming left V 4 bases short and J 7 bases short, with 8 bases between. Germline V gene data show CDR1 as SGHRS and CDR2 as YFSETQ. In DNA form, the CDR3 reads TGCGCCAGCAGCCCCGGTCGGACCCAGTACTTC. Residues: CASSPGRTQYF.